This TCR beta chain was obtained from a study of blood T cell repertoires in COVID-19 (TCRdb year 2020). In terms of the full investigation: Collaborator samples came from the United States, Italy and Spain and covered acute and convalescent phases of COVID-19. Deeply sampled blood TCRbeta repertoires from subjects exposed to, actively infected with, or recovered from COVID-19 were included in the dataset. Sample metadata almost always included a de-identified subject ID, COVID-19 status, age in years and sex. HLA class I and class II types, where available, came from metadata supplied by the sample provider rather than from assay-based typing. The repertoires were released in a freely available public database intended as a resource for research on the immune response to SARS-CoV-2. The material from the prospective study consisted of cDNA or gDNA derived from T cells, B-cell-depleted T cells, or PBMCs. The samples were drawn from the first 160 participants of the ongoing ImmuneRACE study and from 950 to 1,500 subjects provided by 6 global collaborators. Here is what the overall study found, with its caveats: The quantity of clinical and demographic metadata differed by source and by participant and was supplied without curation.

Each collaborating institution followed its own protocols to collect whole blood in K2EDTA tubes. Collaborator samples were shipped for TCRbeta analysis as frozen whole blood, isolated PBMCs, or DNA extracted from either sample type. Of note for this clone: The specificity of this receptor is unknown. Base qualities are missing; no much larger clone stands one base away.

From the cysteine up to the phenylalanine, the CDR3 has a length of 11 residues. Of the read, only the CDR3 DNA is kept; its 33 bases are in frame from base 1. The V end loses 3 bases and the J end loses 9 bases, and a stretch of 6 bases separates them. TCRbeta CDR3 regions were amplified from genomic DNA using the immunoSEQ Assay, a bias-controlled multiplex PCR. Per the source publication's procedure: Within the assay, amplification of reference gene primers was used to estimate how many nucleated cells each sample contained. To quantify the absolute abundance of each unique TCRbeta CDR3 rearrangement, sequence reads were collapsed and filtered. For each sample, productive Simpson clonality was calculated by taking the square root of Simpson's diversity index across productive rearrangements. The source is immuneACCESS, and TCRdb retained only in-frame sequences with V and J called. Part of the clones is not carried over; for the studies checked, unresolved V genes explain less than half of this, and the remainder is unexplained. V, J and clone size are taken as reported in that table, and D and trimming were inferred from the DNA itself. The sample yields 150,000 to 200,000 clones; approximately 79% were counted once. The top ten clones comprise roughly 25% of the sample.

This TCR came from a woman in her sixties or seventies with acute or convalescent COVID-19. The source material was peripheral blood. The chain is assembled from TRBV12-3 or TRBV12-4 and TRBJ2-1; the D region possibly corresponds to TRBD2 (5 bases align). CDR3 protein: CASSFSGEQFF. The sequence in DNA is TGTGCCAGCAGTTTCAGCGGTGAGCAGTTCTTC.